The clone carrying this T cell receptor (beta chain) was recorded many times. The time point was: newly diagnosed GD, antithyroid drugs for less than 3 months. PBMC RNA was the source of the TCR library. This specimen belongs to a study of regulatory T cells in long-lasting Graves disease. The germline V gene has CDR1 SGHAT and CDR2 FQDESV (reference sequence). Trimming cost V 6 bases and J 4 bases, with 15 bases left between them. The CDR3 is 14 residues long. Arm-PCR with iRepertoire HTBI primers amplified the CDR3 regions for these TCR beta libraries. TCRdb fed the multiplex PCR reads into MiXCR, producing one record per CDR3 protein. The data contain about 380,000 distinct CDR3 sequences, around 16% of them singletons.

This receptor was taken from a female donor with Graves disease. The chain has TRBV11-1 and TRBJ1-1, with a possible D match to TRBD1 (5 bases). Specimen: peripheral blood mononuclear cells (PBMCs), collected at new diagnosis, from a patient treated with antithyroid drugs. In DNA, the CDR3 is TGTGCCAGCAGTAATCTCGGGGCCTTCACTGAAGCTTTCTTT. Its protein is CASSNLGAFTEAFF.